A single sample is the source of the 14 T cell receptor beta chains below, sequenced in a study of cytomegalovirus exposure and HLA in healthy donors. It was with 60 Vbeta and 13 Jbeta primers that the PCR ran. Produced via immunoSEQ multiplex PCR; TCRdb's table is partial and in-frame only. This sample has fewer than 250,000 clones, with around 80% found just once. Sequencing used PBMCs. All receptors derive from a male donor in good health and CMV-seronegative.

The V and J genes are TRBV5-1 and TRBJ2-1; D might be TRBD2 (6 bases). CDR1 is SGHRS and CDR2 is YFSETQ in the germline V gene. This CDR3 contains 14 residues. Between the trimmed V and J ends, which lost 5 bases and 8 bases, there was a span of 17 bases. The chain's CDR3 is CASRDGGTWDEQFF. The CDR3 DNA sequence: TGCGCCAGCAGAGATGGCGGGACTTGGGATGAGCAGTTCTTC.

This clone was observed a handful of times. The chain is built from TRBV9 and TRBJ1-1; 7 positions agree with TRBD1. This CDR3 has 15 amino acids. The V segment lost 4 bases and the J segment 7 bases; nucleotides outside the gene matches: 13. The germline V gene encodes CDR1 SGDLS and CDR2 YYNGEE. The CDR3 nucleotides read TGTGCCAGCAGCCAGCGACAGACAGGGAGAGTTGAAGCTTTCTTT. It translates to CASSQRQTGRVEAFF. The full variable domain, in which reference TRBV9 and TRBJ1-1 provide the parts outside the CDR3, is DSGVTQTPKHLITATGQRVTLRCSPRSGDLSVYWYQQSLDQGLQFLIQYYNGEERAKGNILERFSAQQFPDLHSELNLSSLELGDSALYFCASSQRQTGRVEAFFGQGTRLTVV.

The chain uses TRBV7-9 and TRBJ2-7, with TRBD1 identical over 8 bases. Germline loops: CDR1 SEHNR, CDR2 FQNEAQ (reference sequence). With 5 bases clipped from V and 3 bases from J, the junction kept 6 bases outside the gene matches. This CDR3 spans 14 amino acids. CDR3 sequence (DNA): TGTGCCAGCAGCCACCCCACAGGGGGCTACGAGCAGTACTTC. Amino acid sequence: CASSHPTGGYEQYF.

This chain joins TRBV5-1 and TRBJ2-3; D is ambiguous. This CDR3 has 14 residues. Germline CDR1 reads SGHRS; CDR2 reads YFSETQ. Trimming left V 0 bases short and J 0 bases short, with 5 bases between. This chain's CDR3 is CASSLDSSTDTQYF. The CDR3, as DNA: TGCGCCAGCAGCTTGGACAGTAGCACAGATACGCAGTATTTT.

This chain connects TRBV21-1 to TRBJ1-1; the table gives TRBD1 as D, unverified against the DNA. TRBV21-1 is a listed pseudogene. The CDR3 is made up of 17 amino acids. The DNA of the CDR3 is TGTGCCAGCCCCAAAGGGGAGACAGGGGGCGGGGACACTGAAGCTTTCTTT. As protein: CASPKGETGGGDTEAFF.

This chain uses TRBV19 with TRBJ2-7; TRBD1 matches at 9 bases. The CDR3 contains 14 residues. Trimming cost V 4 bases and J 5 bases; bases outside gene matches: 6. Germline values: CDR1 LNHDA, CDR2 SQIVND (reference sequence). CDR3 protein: CASSTTGQGNEQYF. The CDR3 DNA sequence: TGTGCCAGTAGTACCACGGGACAGGGAAACGAGCAGTACTTC.

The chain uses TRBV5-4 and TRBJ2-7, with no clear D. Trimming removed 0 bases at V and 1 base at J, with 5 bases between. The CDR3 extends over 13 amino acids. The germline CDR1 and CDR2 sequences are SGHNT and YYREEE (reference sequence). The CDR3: CASSLVGSYEQYF. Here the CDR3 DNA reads TGTGCCAGCAGCTTGGTCGGGTCCTACGAGCAGTACTTC.

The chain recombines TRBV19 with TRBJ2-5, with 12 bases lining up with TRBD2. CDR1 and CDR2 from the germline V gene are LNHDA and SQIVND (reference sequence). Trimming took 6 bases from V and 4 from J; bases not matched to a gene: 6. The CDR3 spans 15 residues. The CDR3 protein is CASSSLAGGIETQYF. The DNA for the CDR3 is TGTGCCAGTAGCTCACTAGCGGGAGGCATAGAGACCCAGTACTTC.

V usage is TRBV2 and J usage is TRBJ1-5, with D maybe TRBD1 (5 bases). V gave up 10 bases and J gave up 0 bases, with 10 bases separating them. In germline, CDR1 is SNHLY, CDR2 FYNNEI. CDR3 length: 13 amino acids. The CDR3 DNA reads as TGTGCCACCTCGGACATTAGCAATCAGCCCCAGCATTTT. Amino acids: CATSDISNQPQHF.

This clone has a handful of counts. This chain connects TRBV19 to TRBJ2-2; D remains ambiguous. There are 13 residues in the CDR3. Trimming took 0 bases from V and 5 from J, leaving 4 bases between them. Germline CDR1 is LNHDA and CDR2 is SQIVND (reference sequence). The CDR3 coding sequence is TGTGCCAGTAGTATAGACGGGACCGGGGAGCTGTTTTTT. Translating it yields CASSIDGTGELFF. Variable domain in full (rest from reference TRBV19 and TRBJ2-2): DGGITQSPKYLFRKEGQNVTLSCEQNLNHDAMYWYRQDPGQGLRLIYYSQIVNDFQKGDIAEGYSVSREKKESFPLTVTSAQKNPTAFYLCASSIDGTGELFFGEGSRLTVL.

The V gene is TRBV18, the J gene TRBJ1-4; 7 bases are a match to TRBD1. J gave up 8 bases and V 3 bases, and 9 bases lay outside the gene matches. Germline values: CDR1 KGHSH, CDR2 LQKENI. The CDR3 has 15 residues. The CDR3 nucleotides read TGTGCCAGCTCACCTTCCCGACAGGGTGGAGAAAAACTGTTTTTT. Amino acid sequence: CASSPSRQGGEKLFF.

CDR3 sequence: CASAGQGYEQYF. CDR3 nucleotide sequence: TGTGCCAGCGCCGGACAGGGCTACGAGCAGTACTTC. The chain has TRBV27 and TRBJ2-7; 8 bases align to TRBD1. This CDR3 has 12 residues. Germline V gene sequence: CDR1 MNHEY, CDR2 SMNVEV (reference sequence). Trimming removed 8 bases from V and 3 bases from J; junction bases left unmatched: 3.

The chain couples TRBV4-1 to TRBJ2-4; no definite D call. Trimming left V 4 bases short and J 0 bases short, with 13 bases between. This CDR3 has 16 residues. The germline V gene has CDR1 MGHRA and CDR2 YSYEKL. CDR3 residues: CASSLLVVLAKNIQYF. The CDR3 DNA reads TGCGCCAGCAGCCTCCTAGTCGTTCTAGCCAAAAACATTCAGTACTTC.

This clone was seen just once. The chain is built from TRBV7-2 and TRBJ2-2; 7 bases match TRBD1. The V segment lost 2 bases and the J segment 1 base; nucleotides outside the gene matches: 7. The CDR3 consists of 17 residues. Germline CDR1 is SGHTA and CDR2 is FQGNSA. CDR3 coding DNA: TGTGCCAGCAGCTTATCCTCTTGGACAGGGAACACCGGGGAGCTGTTTTTT. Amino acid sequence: CASSLSSWTGNTGELFF.